This T cell receptor (beta chain) appears in the sequencing data of a study of T-cell reconstitution after alpha-beta-depleted transplantation in children (TCRdb year 2016). For the wider study: Using TCR repertoire profiling, the study followed T-cell immune reconstitution in a quantitative way in children after TCRalphabeta/CD19-depleted allogeneic hematopoietic cell transplantation.

The library was built by means of PCR. The sequencing machine was an Illumina HiSeq 2500. Molecular barcoding was employed in the preparation of TCR libraries, with unique molecular identifiers being used to normalize TCRbeta repertoire quantification. TCRdb trimmed the raw reads at Q25, called clones with MiXCR and kept productive beta chains. Entries that share a CDR3 protein sequence are merged under the most common genes and DNA. The sample table shows under 450,000 distinct CDR3 sequences, and roughly 17% are seen once. The ten largest clonotypes hold over 25% of the sample. Taken from cysteine to phenylalanine, the CDR3 has 14 residues. This entry keeps only the CDR3 DNA: 42 bases, framed from base 1. Germline trimming: 5 bases from V, 8 bases from J; junction bases outside gene matches: 8. The germline V gene specifies SGHDT as CDR1 and YYEEEE as CDR2. With regard to this clonotype: The clone's antigen remains unknown. Base qualities are not provided; no much larger clone lies one nucleotide away.

Paper-wide results and their limitations: Hyperexpanded clone frequencies declined over subsequent months; after one year, T-cell counts and TCRbeta diversity were mostly attributed to newly produced T cells. In some patients, the high TCRbeta diversity seen at day 60 was put down to recipient T cells and intrathymic progenitors that had survived conditioning. The apparently early recovery of alphabetaT-cell counts about two months after transplant reportedly depended on only several hundred rapidly expanded clones that came from non-depleted graft cells.

In light of the paper, this sample's treatment or condition label describes: allogeneic hematopoietic cell transplantation with graft depleted of TCRalphabeta T cells and CD19 B cells. Transplant recipients were children who received TCRalphabeta/CD19-depleted allogeneic hematopoietic cell grafts. The TCR originated in a boy under two years old who had a stem cell transplant for Wiskott-Aldrich syndrome, so the T cells may come from the graft donor. The sequence links TRBV5-6 to TRBJ2-3; 10 bases in the middle match TRBD2. This specimen consisted of PBMCs, mostly from graft donor cells, obtained 360 days after TCRalphabeta/CD19-depleted stem cell transplant. CDR3 protein: CASSAASGGGTQYF. In nucleotides, the sequence is TGTGCCAGCAGTGCCGCTAGCGGGGGTGGTACGCAGTATTTT.